Listed below are T cell receptor beta chains from one sample, sequenced in a study of OX40 agonist ivuxolimab in advanced cancers. Only in-frame clones appear in the TCRdb table, and some are missing; sequencing was by immunoSEQ multiplex PCR. The sample shows about 70,000 clones, about 85% of them seen only once. Here the sequenced sample was CD4+ or CD8+ T cells sorted from blood, taken in a trial of the OX40 agonist ivuxolimab. The receptors derive from an adult with an advanced solid tumor such as melanoma, head and neck, liver or kidney cancer. CDR3s include the opening cysteine and the closing phenylalanine or tryptophan. Each record gives: D gene, J gene, clone size, V gene, CDR3 DNA, CDR3 protein. A D gene is named only where the DNA matches it firmly. The size of a clone is reported for some rows only, either as once, few or many, or as a class for expanded clones.

d_gene: NA; j_gene: TRBJ1-1; abundance: NA; v_gene: TRBV7-9; CDR3nt: TGTGCCAGCAGCCGTCGTACTGAAGCTTTCTTT; CDR3aa: CASSRRTEAFF
d_gene: NA; j_gene: TRBJ1-4; abundance: NA; v_gene: TRBV9; CDR3nt: TGTGCCAGCAGCCCGAGGAGGGGTGAAAAACTGTTTTTT; CDR3aa: CASSPRRGEKLFF
d_gene: TRBD1; j_gene: TRBJ2-1; abundance: NA; v_gene: TRBV6-6; CDR3nt: TGTGCCAGCAGTCCGGACAGGGGGCCCTCCAATGAGCAGTTCTTC; CDR3aa: CASSPDRGPSNEQFF
d_gene: TRBD1; j_gene: TRBJ2-7; abundance: few; v_gene: TRBV4-1; CDR3nt: TGCGCCAGCAGCCCCGGACAGGGGCAAGGCTACGAGCAGTACTTC; CDR3aa: CASSPGQGQGYEQYF
d_gene: TRBD1; j_gene: TRBJ1-2; abundance: NA; v_gene: TRBV6-6; CDR3nt: TGTGCCAGCAGTTACTCTATGGACAGGGACTATGGCTACACCTTC; CDR3aa: CASSYSMDRDYGYTF
d_gene: TRBD2; j_gene: TRBJ2-7; abundance: NA; v_gene: TRBV6-6; CDR3nt: TGTGCCAGCACCCCGGGAGGACGGGAGCAGTACTTC; CDR3aa: CASTPGGREQYF
d_gene: TRBD1; j_gene: TRBJ1-1; abundance: once; v_gene: TRBV5-1; CDR3nt: TGCGCCAGCAGCTTACCGCTCGGGACAGCTGACGAAGCTTTCTTT; CDR3aa: CASSLPLGTADEAFF
d_gene: NA; j_gene: TRBJ2-1; abundance: NA; v_gene: TRBV10-3; CDR3nt: TGTGCCATCAGTGAACGGGGAACCTACAATGAGCAGTTCTTC; CDR3aa: CAISERGTYNEQFF
d_gene: NA; j_gene: TRBJ2-7; abundance: NA; v_gene: TRBV28; CDR3nt: TGTGCCAGCAGTTTATCCCCGGGCCTATACGAGCAGTACTTC; CDR3aa: CASSLSPGLYEQYF
d_gene: TRBD2; j_gene: TRBJ2-1; abundance: once; v_gene: TRBV11-3; CDR3nt: TGTGCCAGCAGCTTAGGGACTAGCGGGAGGGGAGTGGGGGAGCAGTTCTTC; CDR3aa: CASSLGTSGRGVGEQFF
d_gene: NA; j_gene: TRBJ2-2; abundance: NA; v_gene: TRBV28; CDR3nt: TGTGCCAGCAGTCCACATAACCCTGTCACCGGGGAGCTGTTTTTT; CDR3aa: CASSPHNPVTGELFF
d_gene: TRBD1; j_gene: TRBJ1-5; abundance: NA; v_gene: TRBV6-5; CDR3nt: TGTGCCAGCAGTGGACAGGGTGGCAATCAGCCCCAGCATTTT; CDR3aa: CASSGQGGNQPQHF
d_gene: NA; j_gene: TRBJ2-1; abundance: NA; v_gene: TRBV27; CDR3nt: TGTGCCAGCAGTTCTATGGGGACATCTTACAATGAGCAGTTCTTC; CDR3aa: CASSSMGTSYNEQFF
d_gene: TRBD2; j_gene: TRBJ2-7; abundance: NA; v_gene: TRBV6-6; CDR3nt: TGTGCCAACCTAACTCGGGAGGGGCGAAACTACGAGCAGTACTTC; CDR3aa: CANLTREGRNYEQYF
d_gene: TRBD1; j_gene: TRBJ2-1; abundance: once; v_gene: TRBV25-1; CDR3nt: TGTGCCAGCGGCGCCCCGGGACAGAGGAATGAGCAGTTCTTC; CDR3aa: CASGAPGQRNEQFF
d_gene: TRBD1; j_gene: TRBJ1-1; abundance: once; v_gene: TRBV19; CDR3nt: TGTGCCAGTAGTCTATTACTCCAGGGGGCCCCAAACACTGAAGCTTTCTTT; CDR3aa: CASSLLLQGAPNTEAFF
d_gene: NA; j_gene: TRBJ2-3; abundance: NA; v_gene: TRBV5-1; CDR3nt: TGCGCCAGCAGCTTGGAACTAGCCAGCAGGAATACGCAGTATTTT; CDR3aa: CASSLELASRNTQYF
d_gene: TRBD1; j_gene: TRBJ1-2; abundance: NA; v_gene: TRBV5-5; CDR3nt: TGTGCCAGCAGTAAACAGGGGGTGTCTGGCTACACCTTC; CDR3aa: CASSKQGVSGYTF
d_gene: TRBD2; j_gene: TRBJ2-3; abundance: NA; v_gene: TRBV6-5; CDR3nt: TGTGCCAGCAGCAGCCTAGCGGGGGGGCCAGATACGCAGTATTTT; CDR3aa: CASSSLAGGPDTQYF
d_gene: TRBD1; j_gene: TRBJ2-3; abundance: NA; v_gene: TRBV7-3; CDR3nt: TGTGCCAGCAGCCCCGACAGGGCACGAGGCACAGATACGCAGTATTTT; CDR3aa: CASSPDRARGTDTQYF
d_gene: NA; j_gene: TRBJ1-5; abundance: NA; v_gene: TRBV6-6; CDR3nt: TGTGCCAGCAGTCCCGGAAAGTATAGCAATCAGCCCCAGCATTTT; CDR3aa: CASSPGKYSNQPQHF
d_gene: TRBD2; j_gene: TRBJ2-3; abundance: NA; v_gene: TRBV27; CDR3nt: TGTGCCAGCAGGACTAGCGGGGGGGCCGCCTTAGATACGCAGTATTTT; CDR3aa: CASRTSGGAALDTQYF
d_gene: NA; j_gene: TRBJ2-7; abundance: NA; v_gene: TRBV28; CDR3nt: TGTGCCAGCAGTTTATCGAGGGCCTACGAGCAGTACTTC; CDR3aa: CASSLSRAYEQYF
d_gene: NA; j_gene: TRBJ2-5; abundance: NA; v_gene: TRBV6-1; CDR3nt: TGTGCCAGCAGCCCAGGGGGACTTGTTGAGACCCAGTACTTC; CDR3aa: CASSPGGLVETQYF
d_gene: NA; j_gene: TRBJ2-5; abundance: NA; v_gene: TRBV7-2; CDR3nt: TGTGCCAGCAGCTTAGGTCGAGAGACCCAGTACTTC; CDR3aa: CASSLGRETQYF
d_gene: NA; j_gene: TRBJ2-7; abundance: few; v_gene: TRBV19; CDR3nt: TGTGCCAGTAGGGCGGGTTCCGGGACCTACGAGCAGTACTTC; CDR3aa: CASRAGSGTYEQYF
d_gene: NA; j_gene: TRBJ2-2; abundance: NA; v_gene: TRBV30; CDR3nt: TGTGCCTGGGCCAGGGGATCCGGGGAGCTGTTTTTT; CDR3aa: CAWARGSGELFF
d_gene: TRBD1; j_gene: TRBJ1-6; abundance: NA; v_gene: TRBV28; CDR3nt: TGTGCCAGCAGAGGGGGCTGGAGGTCACCCCTCCACTTT; CDR3aa: CASRGGWRSPLHF
d_gene: TRBD1; j_gene: TRBJ2-3; abundance: NA; v_gene: TRBV5-6; CDR3nt: TGTGCCAGCAGCTCCTCGAGGGACAGGGTTTTTACAGATACGCAGTATTTT; CDR3aa: CASSSSRDRVFTDTQYF
d_gene: TRBD1; j_gene: TRBJ2-7; abundance: once; v_gene: TRBV18; CDR3nt: TGTGCCAGCTCACCCGGACAGGGGAGCTCCTACGAGCAGTACTTC; CDR3aa: CASSPGQGSSYEQYF
d_gene: NA; j_gene: TRBJ2-4; abundance: NA; v_gene: TRBV19; CDR3nt: TGTGCCAGTAGTATGGTTGAGAGGGGGGGCATTCAGTACTTC; CDR3aa: CASSMVERGGIQYF
d_gene: NA; j_gene: TRBJ1-1; abundance: once; v_gene: TRBV11-3; CDR3nt: TGTGCCAGCAGCTTAGGAGGGGCCTCAGCTTTCTTT; CDR3aa: CASSLGGASAFF
d_gene: TRBD2; j_gene: TRBJ2-3; abundance: NA; v_gene: TRBV5-6; CDR3nt: TGTGCCAGCACGAGGCGGGGGGCCGTAGATACGCAGTATTTT; CDR3aa: CASTRRGAVDTQYF
d_gene: NA; j_gene: TRBJ2-7; abundance: NA; v_gene: TRBV6-5; CDR3nt: TGTGCCAGCAGTTACCCAAGCTCCTACGAGCAGTACTTC; CDR3aa: CASSYPSSYEQYF
d_gene: NA; j_gene: TRBJ1-4; abundance: NA; v_gene: TRBV27; CDR3nt: TGTGCCAGCAGTCCGCGGCTCTCCGATGAACTGTTTTTT; CDR3aa: CASSPRLSDELFF
d_gene: NA; j_gene: TRBJ2-5; abundance: once; v_gene: TRBV28; CDR3nt: TGTGCCAGCAGCACAGGGTTGGGGGAGACCCAGTACTTC; CDR3aa: CASSTGLGETQYF
d_gene: TRBD2; j_gene: TRBJ2-1; abundance: NA; v_gene: TRBV27; CDR3nt: TGTGCCAGCAGTCCGACGGGACTAGCGGGGGGGGGCCAGTTCTTC; CDR3aa: CASSPTGLAGGGQFF
d_gene: NA; j_gene: TRBJ2-2; abundance: NA; v_gene: TRBV18; CDR3nt: TGTGCCAGCTCATCTCTAGATACCGGGGAGCTGTTTTTT; CDR3aa: CASSSLDTGELFF
d_gene: NA; j_gene: TRBJ2-4; abundance: NA; v_gene: TRBV18; CDR3nt: TGTGCCAGCTCACCAGGGGCAGGGGCTCAAAACATTCAGTACTTC; CDR3aa: CASSPGAGAQNIQYF
d_gene: NA; j_gene: TRBJ2-1; abundance: NA; v_gene: TRBV7-9; CDR3nt: TGTGCCAGCAGCTTATCCCTTCCCGGGGGAACTGAGCAGTTCTTC; CDR3aa: CASSLSLPGGTEQFF
d_gene: NA; j_gene: TRBJ1-4; abundance: once; v_gene: TRBV11-2; CDR3nt: TGTGCCAGCAGTGGAGACCGGGCAACTAATGAAAAACTGTTTTTT; CDR3aa: CASSGDRATNEKLFF
d_gene: TRBD1; j_gene: TRBJ2-7; abundance: NA; v_gene: TRBV15; CDR3nt: TGTGCCACCAGACAGGGGTACGAGCAGTACTTC; CDR3aa: CATRQGYEQYF
d_gene: NA; j_gene: TRBJ2-4; abundance: NA; v_gene: TRBV19; CDR3nt: TGTGCCAGTAGCGGACCAGGGGTGGCCAAAAACATTCAGTACTTC; CDR3aa: CASSGPGVAKNIQYF
d_gene: NA; j_gene: TRBJ1-2; abundance: NA; v_gene: TRBV6-1; CDR3nt: TGTGCCAGCAGGCGTCAGGGGTCGGACTATGGCTACACCTTC; CDR3aa: CASRRQGSDYGYTF
d_gene: TRBD2; j_gene: TRBJ2-3; abundance: NA; v_gene: TRBV28; CDR3nt: TGTGCCAGCAGTTTGGCCGGACTAGCGGGAGGCTCCTCAGATACGCAGTATTTT; CDR3aa: CASSLAGLAGGSSDTQYF
d_gene: TRBD2; j_gene: TRBJ2-1; abundance: few; v_gene: TRBV6-1; CDR3nt: TGTGCCAGCCAATTGACTAGCGGGAGCTACAATGAGCAGTTCTTC; CDR3aa: CASQLTSGSYNEQFF
d_gene: NA; j_gene: TRBJ1-4; abundance: NA; v_gene: TRBV29-1; CDR3nt: TGCAGCGCAGGGGCGGGACTAGGGGGGAATGAAAAACTGTTTTTT; CDR3aa: CSAGAGLGGNEKLFF
d_gene: NA; j_gene: TRBJ2-5; abundance: few; v_gene: TRBV4-1; CDR3nt: TGCGCCAGCAGCCAAGTCGCTAGGGAGACCCAGTACTTC; CDR3aa: CASSQVARETQYF
d_gene: NA; j_gene: TRBJ2-7; abundance: NA; v_gene: TRBV7-9; CDR3nt: TGTGCCAGCAGCCCGGGGCCCTACGAGCAGTACTTC; CDR3aa: CASSPGPYEQYF
d_gene: NA; j_gene: TRBJ2-6; abundance: NA; v_gene: TRBV29-1; CDR3nt: TGCAGCGTTGAATCCGCGATCGGGTCGGCCAACGTCCTGACTTTC; CDR3aa: CSVESAIGSANVLTF
d_gene: NA; j_gene: TRBJ2-3; abundance: NA; v_gene: TRBV6-1; CDR3nt: TGTGCCAGCAGTGACCCGACCTCAGATACGCAGTATTTT; CDR3aa: CASSDPTSDTQYF
d_gene: TRBD1; j_gene: TRBJ1-5; abundance: NA; v_gene: TRBV5-6; CDR3nt: TGTGCCAGCAGCCACACAGGGGTTACCAATCAGCCCCAGCATTTT; CDR3aa: CASSHTGVTNQPQHF
d_gene: NA; j_gene: TRBJ2-1; abundance: NA; v_gene: TRBV4-1; CDR3nt: TGCGCCAGCAGCCAGAGTCAACTAGGCAATGAGCAGTTCTTC; CDR3aa: CASSQSQLGNEQFF
d_gene: NA; j_gene: TRBJ1-6; abundance: NA; v_gene: TRBV5-1; CDR3nt: TGCGCCAGCAGCTTGGGGGTGACAGCGAGCTCCTATAATTCACCCCTCCACTTT; CDR3aa: CASSLGVTASSYNSPLHF
d_gene: TRBD1; j_gene: TRBJ2-7; abundance: NA; v_gene: TRBV6-1; CDR3nt: TGTGCCAGCAGTGCACAGACAGGGGGCGCGTACGAGCAGTACTTC; CDR3aa: CASSAQTGGAYEQYF